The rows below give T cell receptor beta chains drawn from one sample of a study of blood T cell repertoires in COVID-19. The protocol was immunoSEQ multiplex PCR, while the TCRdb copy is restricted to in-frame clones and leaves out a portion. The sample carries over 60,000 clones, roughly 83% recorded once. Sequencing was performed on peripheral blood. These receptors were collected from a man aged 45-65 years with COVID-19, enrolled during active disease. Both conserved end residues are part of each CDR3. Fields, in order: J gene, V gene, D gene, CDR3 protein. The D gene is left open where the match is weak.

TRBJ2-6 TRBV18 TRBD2 CASSLTGTSGASGANVLTF
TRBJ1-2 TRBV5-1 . CASSFGVAQGFGYTF
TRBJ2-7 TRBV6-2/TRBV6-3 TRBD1 CASSYSSTGGGEQYF
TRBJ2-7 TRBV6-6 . CASRGAVGEYF
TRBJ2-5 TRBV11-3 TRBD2 CASSMGLAGEGQETQYF
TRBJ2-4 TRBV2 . CASSEAGWENIQYF
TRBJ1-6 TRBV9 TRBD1 CASSRYQGQGGSPLHF
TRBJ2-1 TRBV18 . CASSPRRTRYNEQFF
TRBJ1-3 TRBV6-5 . CASRSSGNTIYF
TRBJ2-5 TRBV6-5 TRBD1 CASKETGTETQYF
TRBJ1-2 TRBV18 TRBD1 CASSPTGARSYGYTF
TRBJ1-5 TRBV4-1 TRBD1 CASSQDIHGTGSFSNQPQHF
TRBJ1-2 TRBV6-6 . CASSQRVSNGYTF
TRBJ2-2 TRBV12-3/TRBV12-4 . CASSSLSPGELFF
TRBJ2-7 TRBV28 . CASGGPRAYEQYF
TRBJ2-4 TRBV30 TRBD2 CAWSDRTSGRINIQYF
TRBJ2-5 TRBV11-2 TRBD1 CASSLFPGQPQETQYF
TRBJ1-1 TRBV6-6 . CATYRELDTEAFF
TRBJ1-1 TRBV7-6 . CASSSLQGLSEAFF
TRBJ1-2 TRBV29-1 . CSVVEGDYGYTF
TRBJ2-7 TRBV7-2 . CASSPSQAKPYEQYF
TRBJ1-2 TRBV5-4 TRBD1 CASSPGQGRGTFGYTF
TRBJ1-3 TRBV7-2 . CASSLLGSPSGNTIYF
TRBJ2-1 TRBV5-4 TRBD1 CASSPDRQNEQFF
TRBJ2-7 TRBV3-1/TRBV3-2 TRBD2 CASSLTSGRAYEQYF
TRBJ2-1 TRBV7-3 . CASSLAAGGHEQFF
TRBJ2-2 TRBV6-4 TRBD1 CASSDIDRGHSVTGELFF
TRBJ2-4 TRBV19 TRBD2 CASTSGSLTKNIQYF
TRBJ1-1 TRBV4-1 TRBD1 CASSHKGAENTEAFF
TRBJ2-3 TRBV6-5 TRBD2 CASTPGSGMDTQYF
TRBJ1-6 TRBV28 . CASTLSRGTANSPLHF
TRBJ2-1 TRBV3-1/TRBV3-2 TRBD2 CASSQAPQTSGRAYNEQFF
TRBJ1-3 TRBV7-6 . CASSSTRAGISSGNTIYF
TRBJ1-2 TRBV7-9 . CASSLDYGYTF
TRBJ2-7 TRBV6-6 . CASKTGPYEQYF
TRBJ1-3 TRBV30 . CAWEQGNSGNTIYF
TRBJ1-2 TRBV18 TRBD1 CASSPNDRAGGYTF
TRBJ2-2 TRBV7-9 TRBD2 CASSPTRTSRHYTGELFF
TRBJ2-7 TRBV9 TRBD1 CASSSGTGLYEQYF
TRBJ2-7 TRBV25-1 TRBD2 CASGALAGRRGEQYF
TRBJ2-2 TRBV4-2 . CASSQGPGELFF
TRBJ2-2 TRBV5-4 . CAQEEDTGELFF
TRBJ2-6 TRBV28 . CASSLTPHRAGANVLTF
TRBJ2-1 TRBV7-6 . CASSLAQSGIFYNEQFF
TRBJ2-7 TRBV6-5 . CASIIQGALREQYF
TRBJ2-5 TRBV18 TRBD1 CASSAAGTEETQYF
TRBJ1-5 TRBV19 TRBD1 CASSTTGQTNQPQHF
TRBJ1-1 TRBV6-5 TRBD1 CASKRQGPLNTEAFF
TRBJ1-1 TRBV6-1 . CASSEHMNTEAFF
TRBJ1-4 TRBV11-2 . CASSPGSPNEKLFF
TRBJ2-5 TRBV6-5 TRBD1 CASAPPGQGPETQYF
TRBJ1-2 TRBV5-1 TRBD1 CASSRLTGGNGYTF
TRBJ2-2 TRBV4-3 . CASSQEGLAPTGELFF
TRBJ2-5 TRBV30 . CAWSQSGQETQYF
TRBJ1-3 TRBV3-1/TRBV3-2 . CASSQGRTGNTIYF